Reported below is one TCR beta chain. Its antigen is not known. The length of the CDR3 is 11 residues. CDR1 is MNHNS and CDR2 is SASEGT in the germline V gene. V was trimmed by 7 bases and J by 7 bases, leaving 11 bases between them. Repertoires were generated with immunoSEQ multiplex PCR, while TCRdb's copy carries only in-frame clones and drops some. The sample holds around 1.6 million clones, about 98% seen once. The sample originates from a study of shared clonotypes between healthy human individuals. About the study: Donors, aged 18 to 49, were a couple of women and a few men. Study observations and caveats: At large depth, rarefaction still showed sorted-subset sequencing to be incomplete. Larger estimated richness was generally seen in naive subsets than in memory subsets. The diversity represented, both genetic and in exposure history, was limited by few donors.

The sequence came from a man aged 25-40 years in good health. The specimen was naive CD4+ T cells sorted from blood. Subset denoted: CD45RA+ positively selected. This chain links TRBV6-1 with TRBJ2-7; D unclear. CDR3 amino acids: CASTHAREQYF. The CDR3 nucleotides are TGTGCCAGCACCCACGCTCGGGAGCAGTACTTC.